Here is one TCR beta chain with its context. Its antigen is unknown. The data belong to a study of CD8+CD57+ T cells in acquired aplastic anemia. Study-level information: Yields of DNA that came from sorted CD4+ and CD8+ cells averaged about 3.4 ug. The study's findings and limits: Fewer than 35 sequences, all CD8+ CDR3, were shared between patients and controls.

CDR3 and TCR beta VDJ profiling relied on a genomic DNA template. TCRdb reprocessed the reads via MiXCR and lists one record per CDR3 protein. The sample has 160,000 or so distinct CDR3 sequences, around half seen once; the top ten hold roughly 29%. Deletions cut 2 bases from V and 4 bases from J, with 18 bases between. The CDR3 has 16 residues. The germline CDR1 and CDR2 sequences are SGDLS and YYNGEE. The authors sequenced patients whose flow cytometry had shown CD8+CD57+ cell expansion. Everyone among the patients had severe acquired aplastic anemia. Receipt of therapy had not occurred in any patient by the time of blood sampling.

The sequenced sample consisted of sorted CD4+, CD8+, or CD8+CD57+ T cells (not recorded which) from PBMCs. The receptor was derived from a human donor with aplastic anemia. The V and J genes are TRBV9 and TRBJ1-1; weak D call: TRBD1 (5 bases). As DNA, the CDR3 is TGTGCCAGCAGCGTCATGCAGGGTGGGGGAAGCACTGAAGCTTTCTTT. Translated: CASSVMQGGGSTEAFF.